The clone carrying this T cell receptor beta chain was detected a few times. The study reverse transcribed the entire isolated RNA, so it sequenced expressed TCRB transcripts. Produced via immunoSEQ multiplex PCR; TCRdb's table is partial and in-frame only. The sample shows about 320,000 clones, around 13% of them seen only once. This record belongs to a study of beta chain features in type 1 diabetes. V lost 5 bases and J 4 bases, leaving 15 bases between the germline ends. Germline CDR1 MNHEY, CDR2 SMNVEV (reference sequence). The CDR3 loop spans 15 amino acids. Every donor had blood drawn once into heparin, roughly 100 mL on average. CD4+ naive, central memory, regulatory and stem cell-like memory cells were sorted via CD45RO/CCR7/CD25/CD127/CD95/CD27.

The rearrangement uses TRBV27 and TRBJ2-1; a weak D match, TRBD2 (5 bases). Sequences were obtained from central memory CD4+ T cells from blood. The receptor was derived from a man younger than 40 in good health. The CDR3, as DNA: TGTGCCAGCAGTCCAAACTCGGACTCTTACAATGAGCAGTTCTTC. This sequence encodes CASSPNSDSYNEQFF.